This entry concerns a single T cell receptor (beta chain). The sample comes from a study of shared clonotypes between healthy human individuals. In the original analysis: Junction-only immunoSEQ sequences carried no quality scores, so filtering differed. Some clones are missing from TCRdb's copy, which holds only in-frame ones; the method was immunoSEQ multiplex PCR. The D gene and trimming were derived from the DNA, and the V and J assignments and clone size from that table. This sample has a few hundred thousand clones, with roughly 97% found just once. This TCR was sampled from a woman aged 25 to 39 in good health. The material sequenced was naive CD4+ T cells sorted from blood. The subset is: CD45RA+ positively selected.

CDR3 nucleotide sequence: TGTGCCAGCTCCGCACCGGGAGGATCGAACACTGAAGCTTTCTTT. The encoded protein is CASSAPGGSNTEAFF. The chain is built from TRBV18 and TRBJ1-1; D unresolved. CDR3 size: 15 residues. Germline lookup yields CDR1 KGHSH and CDR2 LQKENI. V shed 6 bases and J shed 1 base, with 15 bases lying between them.